This T cell receptor beta chain was found in a study of T cell responses to AZD1222 COVID-19 vaccine. Germline V lookup: CDR1 SGHTA, CDR2 FQGTGA. The CDR3 runs to 15 residues. V gave up 6 bases and J gave up 0 bases; unmatched junction bases: 6. Sequencing was performed with immunoSEQ multiplex PCR; in TCRdb, only in-frame clones are kept and a portion is missing. The sample includes approximately 140,000 clones, around 90% of them seen just once. The source is an adult in good health. This specimen was peripheral blood, taken on day 0 of AZD1222 vaccination. The rearrangement links TRBV7-3 to TRBJ2-7, with 9 bases aligning to TRBD1. In DNA, the CDR3 is TGTGCCAGCAGGTTACCGGGACAGGGCTCCTACGAGCAGTACTTC. This encodes CASRLPGQGSYEQYF.